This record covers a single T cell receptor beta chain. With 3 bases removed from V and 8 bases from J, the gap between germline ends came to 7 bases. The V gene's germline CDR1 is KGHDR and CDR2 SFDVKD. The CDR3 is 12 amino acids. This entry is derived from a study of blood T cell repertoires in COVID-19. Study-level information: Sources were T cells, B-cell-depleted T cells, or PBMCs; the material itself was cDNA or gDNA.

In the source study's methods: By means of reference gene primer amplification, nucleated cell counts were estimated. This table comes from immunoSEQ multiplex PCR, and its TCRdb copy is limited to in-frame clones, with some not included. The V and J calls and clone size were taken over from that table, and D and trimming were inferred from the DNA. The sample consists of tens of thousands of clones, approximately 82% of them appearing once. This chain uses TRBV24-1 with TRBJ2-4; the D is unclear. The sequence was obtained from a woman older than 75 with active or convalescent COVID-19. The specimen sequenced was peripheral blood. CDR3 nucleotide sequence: TGTGCCACCAGTGATCTAGGCTACATTCAGTACTTC. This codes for CATSDLGYIQYF.